Each of the 3 T cell receptor beta chains below was sequenced from the same sample in a study of beta chain features in type 1 diabetes. Findings of the study overall: Within each of all four CD4+ subsets, Type 1 diabetes patients had TCRB CDR3s that were moderately but significantly shorter.

No antigen is known for these receptors. Expressed TCRB transcripts were sequenced, since all the RNA that had been isolated was reverse transcribed. The data were produced by immunoSEQ multiplex PCR, yet TCRdb's version contains in-frame clones alone and is incomplete. Among fewer than 45,000 clones listed, around 63% were seen once. The sequencing sample was made of Tregs from blood. These receptors originate from a man aged 25-45 years with type 1 diabetes. Some clones in this sample may be carry-over from other donors' samples.

The chain employs TRBV18 and TRBJ2-1, with unresolved D. The CDR3 runs 12 residues. The germline CDR1 and CDR2 sequences are KGHSH and LQKENI. V lost 1 base, J lost 7 bases, and 5 bases lay in between. CDR3 DNA: TGTGCCAGCTCACCACTGCAGAATGAGCAGTTCTTC. Translated, it gives CASSPLQNEQFF.

V usage is TRBV7-8 and J usage is TRBJ2-1; D possibly corresponds to TRBD2 (6 bases). The length of the CDR3 is 11 residues. The germline V gene has CDR1 SGHVS and CDR2 FQNEAQ. V was pared by 8 bases and J by 9 bases, with 11 bases between. CDR3 coding DNA: TGTGCCAGCGATCGGGGAGGTGAGCAGTTCTTC. It specifies CASDRGGEQFF.

This clone showed up just a few times. The rearrangement links TRBV5-4 to TRBJ2-7; 7 bases line up with TRBD1. There are 14 residues in the CDR3. J was trimmed by 5 bases and V by 3 bases; bases with no gene match: 8. From germline, CDR1 is SGHNT and CDR2 YYREEE (reference sequence). CDR3 in amino acids: CASSSTQGSHEQYF. CDR3 DNA: TGTGCCAGCAGCTCAACACAGGGGTCCCACGAGCAGTACTTC.